This T cell receptor beta chain was retrieved from a study of T-cell reconstitution after alpha-beta-depleted transplantation in children. The CDR3 has 16 residues. Between the trimmed V and J ends, which lost 2 bases and 6 bases, there was a span of 16 bases. Germline V gives CDR1 LGHNA, CDR2 YNFKEQ. Unique molecular identifiers were incorporated when the TCRbeta library was constructed. TCRdb itself ran the PCR reads through MiXCR, one entry per CDR3 protein. The table has 300,000 to 400,000 distinct CDR3 sequences, roughly 13% seen once. This clonotype showed up just a few times. The chain carries TRBV4-2 and TRBJ2-2; the D is unclear. The sequence was collected from a human donor who donated a stem cell graft to a child with Fanconi anemia. The starting material was PBMCs, obtained from the stem cell graft. The CDR3 DNA follows: TGTGCCAGCAGCCAAACTACGGCGCGTGGAGCCGGGGAGCTGTTTTTT. Protein: CASSQTTARGAGELFF.